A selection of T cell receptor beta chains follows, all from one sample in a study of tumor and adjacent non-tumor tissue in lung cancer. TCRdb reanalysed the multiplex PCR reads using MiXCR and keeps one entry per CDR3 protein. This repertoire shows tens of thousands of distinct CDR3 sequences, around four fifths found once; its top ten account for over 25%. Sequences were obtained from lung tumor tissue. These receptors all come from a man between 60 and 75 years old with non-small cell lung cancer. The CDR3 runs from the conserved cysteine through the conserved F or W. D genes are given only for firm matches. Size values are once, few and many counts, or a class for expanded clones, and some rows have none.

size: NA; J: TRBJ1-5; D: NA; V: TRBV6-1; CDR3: CVSSEGGGPNQPQHF; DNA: TGTGTCAGCAGTGAAGGGGGAGGCCCCAATCAGCCCCAGCATTTT
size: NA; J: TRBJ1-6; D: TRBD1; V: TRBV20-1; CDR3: CSARNHASQLGQGLGTPLHF; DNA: TGCAGTGCTAGAAACCACGCGAGCCAATTGGGACAGGGTCTGGGTACACCCCTCCACTTT
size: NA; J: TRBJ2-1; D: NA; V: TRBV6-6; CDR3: CASSYSNSALGIEQFF; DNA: TGTGCCAGCAGTTACTCGAATTCTGCGCTGGGCATCGAGCAGTTCTTC
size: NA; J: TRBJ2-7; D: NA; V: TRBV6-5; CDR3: CASSRISGYEQYF; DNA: TGTGCCAGCAGCCGGATTAGCGGCTACGAGCAGTACTTC
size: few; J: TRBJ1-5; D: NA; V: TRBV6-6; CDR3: CATKGGIRSNQSQHF; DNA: TGTGCCACTAAGGGGGGGATTCGGAGCAATCAGTCCCAGCATTTT
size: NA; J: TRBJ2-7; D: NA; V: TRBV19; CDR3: CASRKQGTYEQYF; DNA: TGTGCCAGTAGAAAACAGGGTACCTACGAGCAGTACTTC
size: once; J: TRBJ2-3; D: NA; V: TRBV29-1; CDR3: CSVSRSSSTDTQYF; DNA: TGTAGCGTTTCAAGGTCGTCTAGCACAGATACGCAGTATTTT
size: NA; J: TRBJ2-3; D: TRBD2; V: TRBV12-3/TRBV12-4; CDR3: CGSSFYTLAGFTDTQYF; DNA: TGTGGCAGCAGTTTTTATACACTAGCGGGGTTCACAGATACGCAGTATTTT
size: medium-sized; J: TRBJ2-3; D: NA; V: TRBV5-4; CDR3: CASSPGGESDTQYF; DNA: TGTGCCAGCAGCCCCGGCGGGGAATCAGATACGCAGTATTTT
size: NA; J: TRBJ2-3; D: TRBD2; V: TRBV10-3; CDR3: CAFNEWTRGTVTQYF; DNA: TGTGCCTTCAATGAGTGGACTAGGGGCACAGTTACGCAGTATTTT
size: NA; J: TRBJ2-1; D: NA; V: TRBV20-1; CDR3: CSARDLPYNKQFF; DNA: TGCAGTGCCAGAGATCTCCCTTACAATAAGCAGTTCTTC
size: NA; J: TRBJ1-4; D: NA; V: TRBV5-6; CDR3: CASSFQSNERLFF; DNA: TGTGCCAGCAGCTTTCAGTCCAATGAAAGACTGTTCTTT
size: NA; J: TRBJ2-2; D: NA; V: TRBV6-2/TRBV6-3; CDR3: CASSYLDTGKLFF; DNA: TGTGCCAGCAGTTACTTAGACACCGGAAAGCTGTTTTTT
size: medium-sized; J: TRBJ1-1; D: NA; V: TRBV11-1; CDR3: CASSLNPGARAFF; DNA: TGTGCCAGCAGCTTAAACCCCGGGGCACGTGCTTTCTTT
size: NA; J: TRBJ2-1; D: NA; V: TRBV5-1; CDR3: CASTWIQTYNEQFF; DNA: TGCGCCAGCACATGGATACAGACATACAATGAGCAGTTCTTC
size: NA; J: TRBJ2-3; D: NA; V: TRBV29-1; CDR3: CSLEVGWTTDTQYF; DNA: TGCAGCCTTGAAGTTGGGTGGACGACGGATACGCAGTATTTT
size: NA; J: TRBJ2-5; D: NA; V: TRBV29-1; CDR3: CSVADRYPETQNF; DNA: TGCAGCGTTGCTGACAGGTACCCAGAGACCCAGAACTTC
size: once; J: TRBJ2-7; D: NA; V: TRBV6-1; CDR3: CASSGDRLNEQYF; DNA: TGTGCTAGCAGCGGGGACAGGCTTAACGAGCAGTACTTC
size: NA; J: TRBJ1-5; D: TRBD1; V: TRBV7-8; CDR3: CASTSGQGWNQPQHF; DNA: TGTGCGAGCACCTCGGGACAGGGATGGAATCAGCCCCAGCATTTT
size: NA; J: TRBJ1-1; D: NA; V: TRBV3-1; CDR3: CASSQLVQANTEAFF; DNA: TGTGCCAGCAGCCAATTGGTACAGGCGAACACTGAAGCTTTCTTT
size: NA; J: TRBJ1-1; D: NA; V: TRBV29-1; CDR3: CSASARGDTESLF; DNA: TGCAGCGCCTCGGCAAGGGGGGACACTGAATCTCTCTTT
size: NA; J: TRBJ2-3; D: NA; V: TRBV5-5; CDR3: CANSRWGEQPDTQYF; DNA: TGTGCTAACAGCCGGTGGGGAGAGCAGCCAGATACGCAATATTTT
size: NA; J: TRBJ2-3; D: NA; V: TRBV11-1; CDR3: CAISPDMGRSGDTQYF; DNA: TGTGCCATCAGCCCGGACATGGGGCGTTCCGGAGATACGCAGTATTTT
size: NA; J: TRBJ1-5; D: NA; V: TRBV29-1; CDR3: CSVGTGHSNQPQNF; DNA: TGCAGCGTTGGGACGGGTCATAGCAATCAGCCCCAGAATTTT
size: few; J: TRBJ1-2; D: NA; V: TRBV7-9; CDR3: CASSLDGQRTGYTF; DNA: TGTGCCAGCAGCTTAGACGGGCAGCGAACCGGCTACACCTTC
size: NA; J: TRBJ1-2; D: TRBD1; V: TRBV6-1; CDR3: CTSSYGTGEGYTF; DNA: TGTACTAGCAGTTACGGGACAGGGGAAGGCTACACCTTC
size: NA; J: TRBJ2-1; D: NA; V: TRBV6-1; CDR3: CASSETSARGNKQFF; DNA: TGTGCCAGCAGTGAGACTAGCGCCAGGGGGAATAAGCAGTTCTTC
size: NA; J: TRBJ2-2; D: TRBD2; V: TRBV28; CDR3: CASSLPGLARTAGELFF; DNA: TGTGCCAGCAGTTTACCAGGACTAGCAAGGACGGCCGGGGAGCTGTTTTTT
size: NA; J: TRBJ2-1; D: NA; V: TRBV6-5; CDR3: CATKYGRGSDEQFF; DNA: TGTGCCACCAAATACGGCCGGGGGTCGGATGAGCAGTTCTTC
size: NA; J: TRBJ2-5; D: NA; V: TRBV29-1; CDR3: CSVADRYQGTHYF; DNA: TGCAGCGTTGCTGACAGGTACCAAGGGACCCACTACTTC
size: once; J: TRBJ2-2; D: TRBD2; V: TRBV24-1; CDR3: CATRRLANTGELFF; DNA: TGTGCCACCAGAAGACTAGCCAACACCGGGGAGCTGTTTTTT
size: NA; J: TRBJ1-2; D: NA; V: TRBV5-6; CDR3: CASSGALGINYGYTF; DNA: TGTGCCAGCAGCGGCGCATTAGGGATTAACTATGGCTACACCTTC
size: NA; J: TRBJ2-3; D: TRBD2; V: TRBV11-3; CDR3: CANSPTSVRPMYDMQYF; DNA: TGTGCCAACAGCCCTACTAGCGTGAGGCCGATGTATGATATGCAGTATTTT
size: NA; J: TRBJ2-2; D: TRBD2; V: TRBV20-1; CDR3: CRPTLAGGPETGELFF; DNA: TGCAGACCTACTTTAGCGGGAGGGCCGGAGACCGGTGAGCTGTTTTTT
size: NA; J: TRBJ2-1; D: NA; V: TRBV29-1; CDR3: CRVEDLGIYNEQFF; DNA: TGTAGGGTTGAAGATCTAGGAATCTACAATGAGCAGTTCTTC
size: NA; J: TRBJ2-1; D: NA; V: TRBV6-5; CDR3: CASRGGEAGDYNEHFF; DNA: TGTGCCAGTAGGGGGGGCGAGGCGGGCGATTACAATGAGCACTTCTTC
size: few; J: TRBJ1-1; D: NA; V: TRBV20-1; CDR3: CSTESGRNEAFF; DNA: TGCAGTACCGAGTCGGGACGGAATGAAGCTTTCTTT
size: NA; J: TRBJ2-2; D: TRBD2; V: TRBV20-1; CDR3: CNATLVGGPETGELFF; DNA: TGCAATGCTACTTTAGTGGGAGGGCCGGAGACCGGTGAGCTGTTTTTT
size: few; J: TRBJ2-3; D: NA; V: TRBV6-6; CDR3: CDSRTQTDTQYF; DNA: TGTGACAGTAGGACCCAAACAGATACGCAGTATTTT